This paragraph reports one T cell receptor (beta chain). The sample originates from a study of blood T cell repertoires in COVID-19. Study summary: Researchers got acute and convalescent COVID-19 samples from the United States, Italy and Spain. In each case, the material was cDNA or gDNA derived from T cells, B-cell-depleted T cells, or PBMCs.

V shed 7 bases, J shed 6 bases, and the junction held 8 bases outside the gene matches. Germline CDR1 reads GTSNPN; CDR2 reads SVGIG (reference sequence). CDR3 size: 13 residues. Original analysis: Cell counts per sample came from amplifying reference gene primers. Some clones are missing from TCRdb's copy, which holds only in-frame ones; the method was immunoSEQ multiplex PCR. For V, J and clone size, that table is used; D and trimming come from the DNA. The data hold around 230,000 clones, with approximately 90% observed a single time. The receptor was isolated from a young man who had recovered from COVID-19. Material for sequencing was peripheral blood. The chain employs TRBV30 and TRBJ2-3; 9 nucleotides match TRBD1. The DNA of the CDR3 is TGTGCCTTTACAGGGGGCCCCTTGGATACGCAGTATTTT. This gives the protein CAFTGGPLDTQYF.